The 30 T cell receptor beta chains presented below share a single source sample, sequenced in a study of molecular identifiers for immune sequencing clone quantification (dated by TCRdb to the late 2010s). Library preparation was by PCR. These reads were obtained on an Illumina HiSeq 4000. Starting from the raw public reads, TCRdb applied fastp trimming at Q25, assembled clones with MiXCR and retained in-frame beta chains. Rows with one shared CDR3 protein collapse into an entry with the most common genes and DNA. Within this sample are about 640,000 distinct CDR3 sequences, with around 20% of them counted one time only. The ten largest clonotypes hold roughly 0.83% of the sample. The sequenced sample was naive CD8+ T cells from blood, with Jurkat cell RNA spiked in. The cell subset or site label here, explained by the study, means: FACS-sorted CD8+CD4-CCR7+CD45RA+ naive T cells. These receptors were taken from a human donor in good health. Some libraries in this study had Jurkat cell RNA spiked in.

This rearrangement joins TRBV5-1 to TRBJ2-7, with D perhaps assigned TRBD1 or TRBD2 (5 bases each). Looked up from germline, CDR1 is SGHRS and CDR2 is YFSETQ. The length of the CDR3 is 15 residues. The V end was cut by 3 bases, the J end by 5 bases, with 18 bases between. The CDR3 sequence is CASSSTGTPTDEQYF. CDR3 sequence (DNA): TGCGCCAGCAGCTCGACCGGGACCCCTACGGACGAGCAGTACTTC.

This clonotype was detected many times. The V gene is TRBV9, the J gene TRBJ2-1; possibly TRBD1 or TRBD2 for D (5 bases each). Per germline, CDR1 SGDLS and CDR2 YYNGEE. Trimming shortened V by 4 bases and J by 5 bases, and 16 bases separated the two germline ends. The CDR3 length is 15 residues. The CDR3 DNA is TGTGCCAGCAGCATAGAGGGGACCGAAGACAATGAGCAGTTCTTC. Residues: CASSIEGTEDNEQFF.

The sample holds many counts of this clonotype. The J gene is TRBJ2-3, the V gene TRBV6-1, with 12 bases aligning to TRBD1. V lost 1 base to trimming and J lost 6 bases; unmatched junction nucleotides: 8. Per the germline V gene, CDR1 is MNHNS and CDR2 is SASEGT. The CDR3 runs 17 residues. The CDR3 bases are TGTGCCAGCAGTGAAGATTTGGGACAGGGGGCAGTGGATACGCAGTATTTT. Residues: CASSEDLGQGAVDTQYF.

This clonotype was counted many times. The V gene is TRBV21-1, the J gene TRBJ1-3. TRBV21-1 is shown as a pseudogene. The CDR3 covers 14 residues. CDR3 sequence (DNA): TGTGCCAGCAGCCCAAGGGGACTGGGAAACACCATATATTTT. The encoded protein is CASSPRGLGNTIYF.

Remarks on this clonotype: This could be a read error, since a much larger clone is one nucleotide away. J is TRBJ2-7 and V is TRBV5-1, with 10 positions matching TRBD2. The junction had 7 bases not matched to a gene; V was cut back by 3 bases and J by 4 bases. The germline gives CDR1 SGHRS, CDR2 YFSETQ. CDR3 length equals 15 residues. The CDR3 nucleotides read TGCGCCAGCAGCTCGCTAGCGGGGGAACTTTACGAGCAGTACTTC. Its translation is CASSSLAGELYEQYF.

This clonotype appeared many times. The chain links TRBV16 to TRBJ2-3; weak D call: TRBD2 (5 bases). Deletions cut 2 bases from V and 6 bases from J, with 12 bases between. Germline CDR1 reads KGHSY; CDR2 reads FQNENV. The CDR3 length is 14 residues. The CDR3 DNA follows: TGTGCCAGCAGCCAAAAGGTCGGGGAGGATACGCAGTATTTT. This translates into CASSQKVGEDTQYF.

This chain connects TRBV9 to TRBJ2-1, with 7 bases identical to TRBD2. CDR3 length: 15 amino acids. Germline CDR1 SGDLS, CDR2 YYNGEE. J was trimmed by 4 bases and V by 4 bases; bases with no gene match: 8. CDR3 sequence: CASSQYEGGYNEQFF. For the CDR3, the DNA is TGTGCCAGCAGCCAGTATGAGGGAGGGTACAATGAGCAGTTCTTC.

This clonotype was seen repeatedly, ten times or more. The rearrangement uses TRBV6-1 and TRBJ1-5; D is unresolved. CDR3 length: 15 residues. Germline CDR1 MNHNS, CDR2 SASEGT. The ends were cut back, 3 bases at V and 1 base at J, with 10 bases in the middle. The CDR3 DNA reads TGTGCCAGCAGTGAGTGGCGGGTCAGCAATCAGCCCCAGCATTTT. Its protein is CASSEWRVSNQPQHF.

With regard to this clonotype: A much larger clone lies one base from this, so it may be a read error. The gene calls are TRBV13 and TRBJ1-1, with D tentatively TRBD1 (5 bases). The CDR3 contains 15 residues. CDR1 is PRHDT, CDR2 FYEKMQ, per germline (reference sequence). This CDR3 is CASSLGRAGNAEAFF. As DNA, the CDR3 is TGTGCCAGCAGCTTAGGCCGGGCAGGGAACGCTGAAGCTTTCTTT.

A note on this clonotype: An end of the junction differs from the germline gene, which may be a read error. CDR3 nucleotides: TGCGCCGGCAGCCAAGCCCCAGATCCGAACACTGAAGCTTTCTTT. This gives the protein CAGSQAPDPNTEAFF. V and J are TRBV4-1 and TRBJ1-1; D not resolved. In germline, CDR1 is MGHRA, CDR2 YSYEKL. The CDR3 totals 15 residues.

As concerns this clonotype: This could be a read error, since a much larger clone is one nucleotide away. The CDR3 sequence: CSARDEYTEAFF. The DNA for the CDR3 is TGCAGTGCTAGAGATGAGTACACTGAAGCTTTCTTT. The chain has TRBV20-1 and TRBJ1-1; D is undetermined. This CDR3 region has 12 residues. The V gene lost 0 bases and the J gene lost 3 bases, with 5 bases spanning the gap. CDR1 is DFQATT and CDR2 is SNEGSKA in the germline V gene (reference sequence).

The chain recombines TRBV2 with TRBJ2-2, with 8 bases fitting TRBD1. The V gene end was trimmed by 2 bases and the J gene end by 3 bases; junction bases not matched to a gene: 5. Germline CDR1 and CDR2: SNHLY and FYNNEI. The CDR3 runs to 16 residues. CDR3 coding DNA: TGTGCCAGCAGTGAAACCCAGGGGGCGGACACCGGGGAGCTGTTTTTT. Translation gives CASSETQGADTGELFF. The entire variable domain, with the rest obtained from reference TRBV2 and TRBJ2-2, is as follows: EPEVTQTPSHQVTQMGQEVILRCVPISNHLYFYWYRQILGQKVEFLVSFYNNEISEKSEIFDDQFSVERPDGSNFTLKIRSTKLEDSAMYFCASSETQGADTGELFFGEGSRLTVL.

This clonotype appeared a few times. This chain links TRBV5-5 with TRBJ2-7; a possible D gene is TRBD1 (6 bases). Trimming removed 2 bases at V and 4 bases at J, with 13 bases between. CDR3 size: 14 residues. The germline V gene encodes CDR1 SGHKS and CDR2 YYEKEE (reference sequence). CDR3 amino acids: CASSFEDRIYEQYF. The CDR3 DNA reads TGTGCCAGCAGCTTTGAGGACAGAATTTACGAGCAGTACTTC. The full variable domain, rest sourced from reference TRBV5-5 and TRBJ2-7, is DAGVTQSPTHLIKTRGQQVTLRCSPISGHKSVSWYQQVLGQGPQFIFQYYEKEERGRGNFPDRFSARQFPNYSSELNVNALLLGDSALYLCASSFEDRIYEQYFGPGTRLTVT.

Of note for this clonotype: This may stem from a read error, because a much larger clone lies one nucleotide away. This rearrangement joins TRBV27 to TRBJ2-7; D might be TRBD1 or TRBD2, each matching 6 bases. There are 15 residues in the CDR3. Germline CDR1 and CDR2: MNHEY and SMNVEV (reference sequence). Trimming took 3 bases from V and 5 from J, leaving 17 bases between them. CDR3 coding DNA: TGTGCCAGCAGTTTGGGGGGCGCCTACCCCCACGAGCAGTACTTC. Translating it yields CASSLGGAYPHEQYF.

This clonotype has at least ten counts. The rearrangement uses TRBV6-2 or TRBV6-3 and TRBJ2-2, with D hard to call. Germline CDR1 MNHEY, CDR2 SVGEGT. The CDR3 runs to 13 residues. The V gene lost 4 bases and the J gene lost 2 bases, with 5 bases spanning the gap. The CDR3 loop reads CASSFINTGELFF. CDR3 DNA: TGTGCCAGCAGTTTTATTAACACCGGGGAGCTGTTTTTT.

This clonotype was seen at least ten times. The chain couples TRBV7-9 to TRBJ2-7, with a tentative D call TRBD2 (5 bases). V was shortened by 2 bases and J by 6 bases, with 11 bases between the two germline ends. The CDR3 contains 13 residues. CDR1 and CDR2 from the germline V gene are SEHNR and FQNEAQ (reference sequence). CDR3 protein: CASSLSSAIEQYF. The CDR3 DNA sequence: TGTGCCAGCAGCTTAAGTAGCGCGATCGAGCAGTACTTC.

The table lists this clonotype with many counts. An end of the junction does not agree with germline; a read error may underlie this. V is TRBV6-5 and J is TRBJ2-3; D could derive from TRBD1 or TRBD2 (6 bases each). The CDR3 totals 12 residues. Germline V gives CDR1 MNHEY, CDR2 SVGAGI. CDR3 amino acids: CASSYSEGVWDF. The DNA for the CDR3 is TGTGCCAGCAGTTACTCGGAGGGGGTATGGGATTTT.

This clonotype was seen only a few times. The genes are TRBV13 and TRBJ1-5; 7 positions agree with TRBD1. Unmatched junction bases numbered 18, after V lost 4 bases and J lost 9 bases. The CDR3 covers 17 residues. The V gene's germline CDR1 is PRHDT and CDR2 FYEKMQ (reference sequence). This CDR3 is CASSYGGGQGGGGPQHF. The DNA of the CDR3 is TGTGCCAGCAGCTATGGAGGGGGGCAGGGGGGCGGTGGGCCCCAGCATTTT.

This clonotype was seen a few times. The rearrangement links TRBV7-8 to TRBJ2-4, with TRBD2 as a possible D gene (7 bases). V dropped 1 base and J dropped 1 base, with 17 bases sitting between them. Looked up from germline, CDR1 is SGHVS and CDR2 is FQNEAQ. The CDR3 runs to 18 residues. This CDR3 is CASSLDYLGGEAKNIQYF. The CDR3 bases are TGTGCCAGCAGCTTAGACTATTTAGGGGGGGAGGCCAAAAACATTCAGTACTTC.

Points on this clonotype: Possible read error: a much larger clone is one base away. The CDR3 carries no conserved terminal phenylalanine or tryptophan, so it likely arises from a read error. The chain recombines TRBV4-2 with TRBJ1-4; possible D gene TRBD1, 5 bases. The CDR3 contains 15 residues. Germline lookup yields CDR1 LGHNA and CDR2 YNFKEQ. Trimming cost V 0 bases and J 8 bases, with 13 bases left between them. CDR3 bases: TGTGCCAGCAGCCAAGATGGCGGGGGAGGGGAAAAACTGTTTCTT. It specifies CASSQDGGGGEKLFL.

A remark on this clonotype: A single base separates this from a much larger clone, so it may be a read error. V is TRBV29-1 and J is TRBJ2-1; 10 bases align to TRBD2. V was pared by 0 bases and J by 5 bases, with 4 bases of the junction left unmatched. Germline CDR1 is SQVTM and CDR2 is ANQGSEA. This CDR3 contains 15 residues. For the CDR3, the DNA is TGCAGCGTTGAAGAGGGACTAGCGTCCCACAATGAGCAGTTCTTC. Its translation is CSVEEGLASHNEQFF.

This clonotype occurred many times. The J gene is TRBJ2-7, the V gene TRBV20-1; 8 bases map to TRBD1. The length of the CDR3 is 14 residues. J lost 5 bases, V lost 3 bases, and 9 bases had no gene match. CDR1 and CDR2 (germline): DFQATT, SNEGSKA (reference sequence). Here the CDR3 DNA reads TGCAGTGCTAGGGGACAGGCCTTTGGGGACGAGCAGTACTTC. This sequence encodes CSARGQAFGDEQYF.

Note on this clonotype: This sequence may be a read error, since a much larger clone differs from it by one base. This sequence joins TRBV6-5 and TRBJ2-2; TRBD2 matches 9 bases. Germline-derived CDR1 and CDR2 are MNHEY and SVGAGI. This CDR3 is built from 17 residues. V was clipped by 2 bases and J by 3 bases; unmatched bases: 7. CDR3 DNA: TGTGCCAGCAGTTACGCCAGACTAGCGGATCACACCGGGGAGCTGTTTTTT. The encoded protein is CASSYARLADHTGELFF.

This clonotype was found many times. This chain connects TRBV29-1 to TRBJ2-7; 7 bases are a match to TRBD2. J was trimmed by 3 bases and V by 6 bases; bases with no gene match: 5. Germline-derived CDR1 and CDR2 are SQVTM and ANQGSEA. The length of the CDR3 is 12 residues. The CDR3: CSVGTGGYEQYF. CDR3 sequence (DNA): TGCAGCGTGGGGACGGGGGGCTACGAGCAGTACTTC.

The V gene is TRBV7-9, the J gene TRBJ2-5; 9 bases are shared with TRBD2. The CDR3 is 15 residues long. Trimming took 8 bases from V and 5 from J; bases not matched to a gene: 12. In germline, CDR1 is SEHNR, CDR2 FQNEAQ (reference sequence). The CDR3 DNA sequence: TGTGCCAGCGGCTCTGAGCGGGAGGTAGGGGAGACCCAGTACTTC. Amino acids: CASGSEREVGETQYF. The whole variable domain, remainder taken from reference TRBV7-9 and TRBJ2-5, is DTGVSQNPRHKITKRGQNVTFRCDPISEHNRLYWYRQTLGQGPEFLTYFQNEAQLEKSRLLSDRFSAERPKGSFSTLEIQRTEQGDSAMYLCASGSEREVGETQYFGPGTRLLVL.

Of note for this clonotype: A much larger clone differs by one base, so this may be a read error. This chain joins TRBV5-4 and TRBJ2-7; 7 bases map to TRBD2. From germline, CDR1 is SGHNT and CDR2 YYREEE (reference sequence). This CDR3 contains 13 residues. The CDR3 nucleotides read TGTGCCAGCAGCTTGAGCGGGAATGTCGAGCGGTACTTC. Its translation is CASSLSGNVERYF.

Remarks on this clonotype: A far larger clone is off by one base, so a read error is likely. Likely a read error: the CDR3 ends without its conserved phenylalanine or tryptophan. The chain is built from TRBV13 and TRBJ2-5; no definite D call. V was clipped by 4 bases and J by 1 base, with 7 bases between them. The germline V gene has CDR1 PRHDT and CDR2 FYEKMQ (reference sequence). The CDR3 loop spans 13 amino acids. The CDR3 loop is CASSSGVQETQYL. DNA for the CDR3: TGTGCCAGCAGCTCCGGAGTCCAAGAGACCCAGTACCTC.

This clonotype has ten or more counts. This chain links TRBV2 with TRBJ1-1; no clear D gene. V was trimmed by 3 bases and J by 9 bases, leaving 11 bases between them. This CDR3 contains 12 residues. Germline V gene data show CDR1 as SNHLY and CDR2 as FYNNEI. The CDR3 bases are TGTGCCAGCAGTGATGAAGGGAATAAAGCTTTCTTT. As protein: CASSDEGNKAFF.

This clonotype was detected ten times or more. This rearrangement joins TRBV13 to TRBJ2-2, with TRBD1 as a possible D gene (6 bases). The V gene's germline CDR1 is PRHDT and CDR2 FYEKMQ (reference sequence). Trimming took off 1 base at V and 6 bases at J, with 15 bases between the two ends. CDR3 size: 16 residues. CDR3 in amino acids: CASSLVGTTAPGELFF. In DNA, the CDR3 is TGTGCCAGCAGCTTAGTCGGGACAACCGCCCCCGGGGAGCTGTTTTTT.

This clonotype was seen a handful of times. The chain combines TRBV7-9 with TRBJ2-7, with no clear D. Germline CDR1 is SEHNR and CDR2 is FQNEAQ (reference sequence). The CDR3 contains 17 residues. V was clipped by 4 bases and J by 2 bases, with 21 bases between them. The CDR3 DNA follows: TGTGCCAGCAGCTCCGCGGTCCGTGGGATTGAAACCTACGAGCAGTACTTC. Translation: CASSSAVRGIETYEQYF.